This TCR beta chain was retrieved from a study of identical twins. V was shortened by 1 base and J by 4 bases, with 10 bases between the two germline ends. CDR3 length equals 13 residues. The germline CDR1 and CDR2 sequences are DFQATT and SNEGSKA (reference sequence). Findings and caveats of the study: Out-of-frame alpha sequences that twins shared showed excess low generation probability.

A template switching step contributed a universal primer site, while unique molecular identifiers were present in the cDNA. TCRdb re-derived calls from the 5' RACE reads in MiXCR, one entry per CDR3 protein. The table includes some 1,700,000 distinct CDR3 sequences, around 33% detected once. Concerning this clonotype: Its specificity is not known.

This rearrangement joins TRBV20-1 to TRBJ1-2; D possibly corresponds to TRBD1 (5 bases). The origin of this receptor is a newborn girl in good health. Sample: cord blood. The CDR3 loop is CSARAPQAYGYTF. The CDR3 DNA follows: TGCAGTGCTAGAGCCCCACAGGCCTATGGCTACACCTTC.